This T cell receptor (beta chain) came from a study of shared clonotypes between healthy human individuals. The protocol was immunoSEQ multiplex PCR, while the TCRdb copy is restricted to in-frame clones and leaves out a portion. In the table there are about 2.5 million clones, 85% to 95% of which are singletons. This CDR3 region has 13 residues. The ends were cut back, 8 bases at V and 1 base at J, with 10 bases in the middle. CDR1 SGHTA and CDR2 FQGNSA come from the germline V gene. The receptor's source is a man between 18 and 29 years old in good health. Some clones in this sample may be carry-over from other donors' samples. The sequenced sample was naive CD4+ T cells from PBMCs. Subset given: CD45RA+ positively selected. The chain is built from TRBV7-2 and TRBJ2-3; no clear D. CDR3 region: CASWIQRTDTQYF. The CDR3 DNA is TGTGCCAGCTGGATACAACGCACAGATACGCAGTATTTT.